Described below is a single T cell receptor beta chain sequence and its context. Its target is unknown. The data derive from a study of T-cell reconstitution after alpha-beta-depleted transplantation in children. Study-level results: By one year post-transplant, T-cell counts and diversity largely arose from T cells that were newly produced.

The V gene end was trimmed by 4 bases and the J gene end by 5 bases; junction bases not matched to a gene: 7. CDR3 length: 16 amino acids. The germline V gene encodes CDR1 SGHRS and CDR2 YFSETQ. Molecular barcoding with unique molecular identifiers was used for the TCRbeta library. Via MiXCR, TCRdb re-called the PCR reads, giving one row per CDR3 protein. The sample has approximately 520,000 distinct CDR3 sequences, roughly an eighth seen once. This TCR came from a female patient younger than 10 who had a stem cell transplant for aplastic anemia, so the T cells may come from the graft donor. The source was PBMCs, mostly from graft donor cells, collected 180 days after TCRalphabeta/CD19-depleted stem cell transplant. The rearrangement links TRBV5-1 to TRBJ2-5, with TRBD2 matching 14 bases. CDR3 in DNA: TGCGCCAGCAGCGCCGAGACTAGCGGGAGGGTTGAGACCCAGTACTTC. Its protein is CASSAETSGRVETQYF.